These 20 T cell receptor beta chains share one sample of origin, sequenced in a study of shared T cell receptors in the human thymus. TCRdb keeps only in-frame clones here, not all; method: immunoSEQ multiplex PCR. The repertoire holds roughly 560,000 clones, with approximately 78% as singletons. The data also belong to a second study, concerning human thymus T cells.

The material sequenced was thymocytes. Source of these receptors: a boy younger than two with a congenital heart defect.

CDR3 in amino acids: CASSWGAAGGPSTDTQYF. The CDR3 region has the DNA TGTGCCAGCAGCTGGGGGGCAGCGGGAGGGCCAAGCACAGATACGCAGTATTTT. The chain uses TRBV5-6 and TRBJ2-3; 10 positions match TRBD2. The CDR3 spans 18 residues. Per the germline V gene, CDR1 is SGHDT and CDR2 is YYEEEE. The V and J ends lost 3 bases and 0 bases, in that order; junction bases with no gene match: 10.

V gene TRBV2 combines with J gene TRBJ1-2, with D perhaps matching TRBD1 (6 bases). This CDR3 is 11 amino acids long. The V gene's germline CDR1 is SNHLY and CDR2 FYNNEI. Trimming cost V 9 bases and J 5 bases, with 10 bases left between them. CDR3 protein: CARSGAYGYTF. DNA for the CDR3: TGTGCCAGGTCAGGGGCTTATGGCTACACCTTC.

The chain joins TRBV5-4 to TRBJ1-2; 7 nucleotides match TRBD1. This CDR3 spans 14 amino acids. Germline V gene sequence: CDR1 SGHNT, CDR2 YYREEE (reference sequence). Germline trimming cut 1 base from V and 2 bases from J; bases unmatched to any gene: 2. In nucleotides, the CDR3 is TGTGCCAGCAGCTTGAAGGGACAGAACTATGGCTACACCTTC. Its protein is CASSLKGQNYGYTF.

The chain links TRBV7-6 to TRBJ2-4; D perhaps matches TRBD2 (6 bases). The germline CDR1 and CDR2 sequences are SGHVS and FNYEAQ. The CDR3 sequence is 16 residues long. Trimming stripped 0 bases from V and 6 bases from J, with 15 bases between. CDR3 loop: CASSLANPGLGNIQYF. DNA of the CDR3: TGTGCCAGCAGCTTAGCAAATCCGGGACTGGGAAACATTCAGTACTTC.

The chain couples TRBV12-5 to TRBJ1-2; 7 bases agree with TRBD1. Germline assignment: CDR1 LGHNT and CDR2 FRNRAP. This CDR3 region has 15 residues. V was pared by 0 bases and J by 4 bases, with 5 bases of the junction left unmatched. Written as DNA, the CDR3 is TGTGCTAGTGGTTTGGTACGGGGACAGCTCTATGGCTACACCTTC. Protein: CASGLVRGQLYGYTF.

In this sample, this clone turned up a few times. The V gene is TRBV6-5, the J gene TRBJ1-2; TRBD1 is a possible D gene (5 bases). CDR3 length: 15 amino acids. CDR1 is MNHEY and CDR2 is SVGAGI in the germline V gene. V dropped 3 bases and J dropped 1 base, with 12 bases sitting between them. In DNA, the CDR3 is TGTGCCAGCAGTTATGGCTGGAGGGGTAACTATGGCTACACCTTC. Translation gives CASSYGWRGNYGYTF.

This clone was seen more than once but under ten times. At the DNA level, this CDR3 is encoded by other sequences in the same sample as well. This sequence joins TRBV5-1 and TRBJ2-7; no definite D call. V was shortened by 0 bases and J by 4 bases, with 5 bases between the two germline ends. Germline V gene sequence: CDR1 SGHRS, CDR2 YFSETQ. The CDR3 is 12 residues long. The CDR3 here is CASSLGGYEQYF. The CDR3 region has the DNA TGCGCCAGCAGCTTGGGAGGATACGAGCAGTACTTC.

The chain links TRBV7-2 to TRBJ2-7; unclear D gene. V was shortened by 5 bases and J by 5 bases, with 16 bases between the two germline ends. CDR1 SGHTA and CDR2 FQGNSA come from the germline V gene. The CDR3 is 14 residues long. CDR3: CASSQQMMADEQYF. The CDR3 nucleotides are TGTGCCAGCAGCCAACAAATGATGGCCGACGAGCAGTACTTC.

In this sample, this clone turned up a few times. The chain couples TRBV7-2 to TRBJ2-1, with TRBD2 identical over 16 bases. The CDR3 totals 18 residues. Germline CDR1 reads SGHTA; CDR2 reads FQGNSA. Trimming removed 3 bases from V and 2 bases from J; junction bases left unmatched: 4. CDR3 bases: TGTGCCAGCAGCTTGGGACTAGCGGGAGGGGGGGCCTACAATGAGCAGTTCTTC. Protein: CASSLGLAGGGAYNEQFF.

The chain recombines TRBV28 with TRBJ1-5, with D tentatively TRBD1 (5 bases). V lost 6 bases, J lost 7 bases, and 19 bases lay in between. CDR3 length: 15 residues. CDR1 is MDHEN and CDR2 is SYDVKM in the germline V gene. The CDR3 region is CASSPNPPTVQPQHF. The DNA for the CDR3 is TGTGCCAGCAGCCCAAACCCCCCGACAGTACAGCCCCAGCATTTT.

This chain connects TRBV10-3 to TRBJ2-1, with D tentatively TRBD2 (6 bases). From germline, CDR1 is ENHRY and CDR2 SYGVKD. CDR3 length: 14 amino acids. The V and J ends lost 10 bases and 6 bases respectively, with 19 bases between them. Written as DNA, the CDR3 is TGTGCCACGCTCCGGTGGGCGGGGATCAATGAGCAGTTCTTC. It yields the protein CATLRWAGINEQFF.

CDR3: CASRPGLAGHDTQYF. The CDR3 DNA reads as TGTGCCAGCAGGCCAGGACTAGCGGGACATGATACGCAGTATTTT. This rearrangement joins TRBV6-1 to TRBJ2-3; 12 nucleotides align to TRBD2. This CDR3 spans 15 amino acids. J lost 6 bases, V lost 6 bases, and 7 bases had no gene match. Germline assignment: CDR1 MNHNS and CDR2 SASEGT.

This chain connects TRBV6-4 to TRBJ2-1, with 11 nucleotides matching TRBD2. V trimming: 4 bases; J trimming: 10 bases; junction bases outside the gene matches: 21. CDR3 size: 19 residues. Germline V gene data show CDR1 as MRHNA and CDR2 as SNTAGT. The CDR3 here is CASSAGVAGGPWNLWEQFF. CDR3 nucleotides: TGTGCCAGCAGTGCTGGGGTAGCGGGAGGGCCCTGGAACCTTTGGGAGCAGTTCTTC.

The chain links TRBV28 to TRBJ1-5; tentatively, D is TRBD1 (6 bases). The V and J ends lost 4 bases and 2 bases respectively, with 12 bases between them. The CDR3 covers 15 residues. Germline V CDR1 and CDR2: MDHEN, SYDVKM. The CDR3 DNA reads TGTGCCAGCAGTTCAGGGGCGCGGGGCAATCAGCCCCAGCATTTT. Amino acids: CASSSGARGNQPQHF.

This clone has more than one count but fewer than ten. The chain links TRBV6-1 to TRBJ1-1; D not certain. In germline, CDR1 is MNHNS, CDR2 SASEGT. This CDR3 contains 11 residues. Trimming removed 11 bases at V and 4 bases at J, with 11 bases between. The CDR3 here is CALGPSTEAFF. CDR3 in DNA: TGTGCCCTCGGCCCTAGCACTGAAGCTTTCTTT.

This chain connects TRBV9 to TRBJ2-1, with 11 bases aligning to TRBD2. The CDR3 runs to 16 residues. Germline V gene data show CDR1 as SGDLS and CDR2 as YYNGEE. V was clipped by 8 bases and J by 6 bases; unmatched bases: 13. Here the CDR3 reads CASGYPPGLAVNEQFF. The CDR3 coding sequence is TGTGCCAGTGGATACCCTCCGGGACTAGCGGTCAATGAGCAGTTCTTC.

The V call is TRBV6-1, the J call TRBJ1-1; TRBD1 is a possible D gene (5 bases). CDR1 and CDR2 from the germline V gene are MNHNS and SASEGT. Trimming left V 4 bases short and J 3 bases short, with 15 bases between. The CDR3 sequence is 15 residues long. The CDR3 DNA follows: TGTGCCAGCAGTGTTCCGGGACGGGGGTACACTGAAGCTTTCTTT. Protein sequence: CASSVPGRGYTEAFF.

This chain connects TRBV5-1 to TRBJ2-7, with D unresolved. Germline V gene sequence: CDR1 SGHRS, CDR2 YFSETQ. The CDR3 is made up of 14 amino acids. V lost 0 bases and J lost 7, with 14 bases in between. CDR3 sequence (DNA): TGCGCCAGCAGCTTGGGTTTGCAACGAGATGAGCAGTACTTC. Translation: CASSLGLQRDEQYF.

This sequence joins TRBV28 and TRBJ2-1; D possibly corresponds to TRBD1 (6 bases). Trimming stripped 7 bases from V and 2 bases from J, with 24 bases between. This CDR3 spans 18 amino acids. Germline CDR1 reads MDHEN; CDR2 reads SYDVKM. DNA for the CDR3: TGTGCCAGCATACAAATTAACAGGCCCCAGGGGCCCTACAATGAGCAGTTCTTC. It specifies CASIQINRPQGPYNEQFF.

The sample holds a few counts of this clone. The CDR3 region has the DNA TGTGCCAGTAGTATTTCGCTAGCGGGAGTGGTGGAGCTGTTTTTT. It codes for CASSISLAGVVELFF. The chain is built from TRBV19 and TRBJ2-2; TRBD2 agrees at 10 bases. In germline, CDR1 is LNHDA, CDR2 SQIVND (reference sequence). The CDR3 length is 15 residues. The ends lost 3 bases at V and 10 bases at J; junction bases unmatched: 8.